This TCR beta chain stems from a study of Graves' ophthalmopathy and Graves' hyperthyroidism (dated by TCRdb to the late 2010s). The study in broad terms: Peripheral blood samples were taken at the time of initial diagnosis, before any treatment was given. In total, over 130 blood samples were TCR-sequenced: around 42 ophthalmopathy, 80 or so hyperthyroidism and 17 hyperthyroidism-to-ophthalmopathy patients. Following sample collection, hyperthyroidism patients were given methimazole at a starting dose of 30 mg daily, and ophthalmopathy patients were given high-dose intravenous methylprednisolone. T-cell repertoires of thyroid tissue and blood were compared in about 6 hyperthyroidism patients. TCR beta repertoire signatures were used to distinguish Graves' ophthalmopathy from Graves' hyperthyroidism and to predict progression to ophthalmopathy. The independent validation cohort included roughly 19 hyperthyroidism patients plus 17 patients who later progressed from hyperthyroidism to ophthalmopathy. To explore V-J signatures distinguishing ophthalmopathy from hyperthyroidism, a discovery set of approximately 100 patients (fewer than 45 ophthalmopathy, some 55 stable hyperthyroidism) was enrolled. What the study reported, not specific to this receptor: In cross-validation, the 13-signature model distinguished ophthalmopathy from stable hyperthyroidism with approximately 90% sensitivity and 81% to 82% specificity, while in the test set the corresponding values were about 80% and 75%. In validation, the model predicted ophthalmopathy progression with roughly 68% sensitivity and approximately 72% specificity; around twelve predicted patients were CT-confirmed with GO in a median of roughly 6.8 months. Most expanded thyroid clonotypes with frequency above 0.001 were also detected in blood, suggesting blood repertoires may reflect the thyroid immune response. Sample size was not predetermined statistically, and investigators were not blinded to group allocation.

A patient counted as having stable hyperthyroidism if there was no progression to ophthalmopathy within 18 months of follow-up. Patients with hyperthyroidism were aged 18 to 65 years, had been newly diagnosed, and had a disease duration of less than 2 months. Patients with other autoimmune diseases, uncontrolled infections, pregnancy or lactation were excluded from the study. Diagnosis relied on clinical symptoms, serum thyroxine, TRAb, thyroid ultrasound and orbital computed tomography. Using Ficoll-Paque density gradient centrifugation, PBMCs were isolated from about 10 ml of fresh peripheral blood. Total RNA was extracted using Trizol reagent, and RNA quality was checked on an Agilent 2100 Bioanalyzer. For repertoire sequencing, the TCR beta CDR3 regions were amplified from RNA transcripts. The first round of RT-PCR was done with HTBI primers and the Qiagen OneStep RT-PCR kit, and was followed by a second round of multiplex PCR, then size selection and purification. The libraries underwent paired-end sequencing with 100 bp reads on an Illumina HiSeq2000. As for the authors' bioinformatics: SOAPnuke was used to process the reads, throwing out any read that had adapters, had uncalled bases, had a mean Phred below 15, or lacked an exact constant-primer or identifier match. High-quality paired reads were merged with COPE v1.2.5. Unique nucleotide sequences were defined as clonotypes and aligned to IMGT TRB V, D and J references using MiTCR v1.1. Analysis was restricted to V-J combinations with a frequency above 0.0001, which covered approximately 99% of repertoires. For each V-J combination, a TCR clonal expansion and chaos score was defined as the ratio of F50 clonal expansion to chaos observed in the TCRdist matrix. Welch's t-statistics and random forest were used to reduce features to approximately 13 V-J combinations, which were fed into a naive Bayes classifier. Thyroid-blood repertoire similarity was quantified with the Morisita-Horn index. TCRdb reanalyzed the raw reads on its own, using fastp at Q25 for trimming and MiXCR for clone calling, and kept in-frame beta chains. Merged by CDR3 protein, the rows form single entries marked with the most common genes and DNA. V and J calls and clone size were set by TCRdb, not the authors. The sample table shows some 370,000 distinct CDR3 sequences, and about 18% are seen once. The biggest ten clones account for about 2.4% of the sample.

This clonotype was detected only a few times. The target of this receptor is not known. Base quality data are lacking; no much larger clone is found one base away. The CDR3 runs 18 residues from the cysteine to the phenylalanine. The read is trimmed to its CDR3 DNA, 54 bases read in frame from base 1. Via the germline V gene, CDR1 is SGHRS and CDR2 YFSETQ. Trimming takes 3 bases from V and 1 base from J, and the germline ends sit 23 bases apart. Recombination connected TRBV5-1 to TRBJ2-7; perhaps TRBD2 is the D gene, with 6 bases matching. This TCR came from an adult woman with stable Graves' hyperthyroidism. Source material: peripheral blood. The nucleotide sequence reads as follows: TGCGCCAGCAGCTCCCTTTTTAGCGGAAACATTCCGTCCTACGAGCAGTACTTC. Its protein is CASSSLFSGNIPSYEQYF.